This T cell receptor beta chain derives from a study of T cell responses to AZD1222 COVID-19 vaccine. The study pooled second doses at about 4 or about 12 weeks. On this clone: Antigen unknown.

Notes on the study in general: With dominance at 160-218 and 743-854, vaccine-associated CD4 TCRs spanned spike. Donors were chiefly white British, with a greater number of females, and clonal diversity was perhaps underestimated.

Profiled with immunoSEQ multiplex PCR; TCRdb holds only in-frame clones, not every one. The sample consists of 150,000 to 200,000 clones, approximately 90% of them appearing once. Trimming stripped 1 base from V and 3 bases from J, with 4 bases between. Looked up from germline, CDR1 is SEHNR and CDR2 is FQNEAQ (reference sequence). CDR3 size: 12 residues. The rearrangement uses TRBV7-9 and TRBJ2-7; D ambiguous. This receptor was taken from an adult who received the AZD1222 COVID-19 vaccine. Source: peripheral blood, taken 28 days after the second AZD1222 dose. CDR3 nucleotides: TGTGCCAGCAGCTTAGAAAACTACGAGCAGTACTTC. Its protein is CASSLENYEQYF.